This TCR beta chain was sequenced for a study of identifying expanded T cells in peripheral blood. Measured with immunoSEQ multiplex PCR; TCRdb has only the in-frame clones, and not every one. The sample yields approximately 110,000 clones, 80% to 90% seen once. Study-level results: Across healthy donors, higher total template counts meant significantly greater approximately two-week count variance.

Comment on this clone: Antigen unknown.

In germline, CDR1 is SGHAT, CDR2 FQNNGV. V lost 0 bases and J lost 6, with 6 bases in between. The CDR3 consists of 12 residues. Sequencing was performed on blood. The V call is TRBV11-2, the J call TRBJ2-7; D ambiguous. This TCR was sampled from a person aged 18-70 years in good health. The CDR3 DNA follows: TGTGCCAGCAGCTTAGAGAATGGCGAGCAGTACTTC. The encoded protein is CASSLENGEQYF.